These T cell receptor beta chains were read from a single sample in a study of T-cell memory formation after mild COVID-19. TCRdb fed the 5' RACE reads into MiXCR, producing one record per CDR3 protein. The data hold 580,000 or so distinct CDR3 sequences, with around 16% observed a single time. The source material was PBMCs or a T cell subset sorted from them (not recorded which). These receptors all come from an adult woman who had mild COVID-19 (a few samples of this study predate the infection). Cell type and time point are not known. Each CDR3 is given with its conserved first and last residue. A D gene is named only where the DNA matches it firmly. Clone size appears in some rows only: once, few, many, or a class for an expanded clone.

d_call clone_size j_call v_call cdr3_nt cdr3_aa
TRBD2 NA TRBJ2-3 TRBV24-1 TGTGCCACCAGTGATTTAGCGGGACTAGCGGGAGTGCCAGATACGCAGTATTTT CATSDLAGLAGVPDTQYF
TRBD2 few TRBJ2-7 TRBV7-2 TGTGCCAGCAGCCCCGGACTAGAAGGGAGTCAGCAGTACTTC CASSPGLEGSQQYF
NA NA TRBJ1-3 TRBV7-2 TGTGCCAGCAGCTTAGCACAGGGTGGAAACACCATATATTTT CASSLAQGGNTIYF
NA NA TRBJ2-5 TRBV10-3 TGTGCCATCAGTCGGGACTTCCAAGAGACCCAGTACTTC CAISRDFQETQYF
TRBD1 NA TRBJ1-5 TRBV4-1 TGCGCCAGCAGCCAGGACTGGGGACAGGGGGGTCAGCCCCAGCATTTT CASSQDWGQGGQPQHF
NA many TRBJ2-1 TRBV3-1 TGTGCCAGCAGCCAAGACGATTGGTACAATGAGCAGTTCTTC CASSQDDWYNEQFF
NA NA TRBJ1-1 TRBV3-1 TGTGCCAGCAGCCAGCCGACGGAGCGGACTGAAGCTTTCTTT CASSQPTERTEAFF
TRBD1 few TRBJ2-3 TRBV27 TGTGCCAGCGCCTGGACAGGCCCCACAGATACGCAGTATTTT CASAWTGPTDTQYF
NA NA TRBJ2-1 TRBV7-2 TGTGCCAGCAGCGTTAGCGGCGGTCCCTCCTACAATGAGCAGTTCTTC CASSVSGGPSYNEQFF
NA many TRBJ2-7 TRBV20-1 TGCAGTGCTAGAGATGGCGGGGTGGGGGAGCAGTACTTC CSARDGGVGEQYF
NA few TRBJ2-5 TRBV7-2 TGTGCCAGCAGCCCCGGGCAGGGGCTTCAGGAGACCCAGTACTTC CASSPGQGLQETQYF
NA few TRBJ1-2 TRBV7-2 TGTGCCAGTAAACCATTTGGACAGTCCTATGGCTACACCTTC CASKPFGQSYGYTF